The clone carrying this T cell receptor (beta chain) showed up just a few times. Sequencing used immunoSEQ multiplex PCR; TCRdb keeps in-frame clones, though not all of them. The sample records hundreds of thousands of clones, more than 70% being singletons. This specimen belongs to a study of shared T cell receptors in the human thymus. The CDR3 consists of 15 residues. Germline V gene data show CDR1 as SGHDN and CDR2 as FVKESK. The junction had 7 bases not matched to a gene; V was cut back by 3 bases and J by 2 bases. The sample was also linked to a second study, of human thymus T cells. Turning to that study: Donors consisted of healthy Finnish infants (having corrective surgery for congenital heart defects). Thymic samples were excised during corrective heart operations. What appeared biased in thymic and blood repertoires was the usage of V and J genes. Related work showed strongly overlapping thymic repertoires across unrelated individuals.

The sequenced sample consisted of thymocytes. The receptor was isolated from a boy in the first two years of life with a congenital heart defect. The chain employs TRBV14 and TRBJ2-7, with 7 bases matching TRBD1. CDR3 region: CASSHEIGTAYEQYF. In nucleotides, the CDR3 is TGTGCCAGCAGCCATGAAATCGGGACAGCCTACGAGCAGTACTTC.